The sequence of this T cell receptor (beta chain) was determined in a study of STAT3 mutations in large granular lymphocyte leukemia. The wider study: Among longitudinally sequenced T-LGLL patients, roughly half had canonical activating STAT3 mutations detected.

Notes on this clone: Its matching antigen is unknown.

V gave up 1 base and J gave up 5 bases, with 14 bases separating them. This CDR3 is 15 amino acids long. In germline, CDR1 is MNHNS, CDR2 SASEGT. Clones were sequenced by immunoSEQ multiplex PCR, and TCRdb holds only the in-frame ones, with some missing. This sample carries some 5,700 clones, around 90% of them seen once, and the ten largest clones take about a sixth. Overall study results and limits: After therapy, 6 of 18 patients switched clonotypes, all new clones STAT3 wild type. Persisting codominant clonotypes may have hidden a small pathogenic clone. Every T-cell large granular lymphocyte leukemia patient had at least one immunodominant TCR beta clonotype.

Sequencing used PBMCs. The origin of this receptor is a human donor with T large granular lymphocyte leukemia. Some clones in this sample may be carry-over from other donors' samples. J is TRBJ2-5 and V is TRBV6-1; D unresolved. The CDR3: CASSEEVGPRETQYF. Here the CDR3 DNA reads TGTGCCAGCAGTGAAGAGGTAGGCCCGAGGGAGACCCAGTACTTC.